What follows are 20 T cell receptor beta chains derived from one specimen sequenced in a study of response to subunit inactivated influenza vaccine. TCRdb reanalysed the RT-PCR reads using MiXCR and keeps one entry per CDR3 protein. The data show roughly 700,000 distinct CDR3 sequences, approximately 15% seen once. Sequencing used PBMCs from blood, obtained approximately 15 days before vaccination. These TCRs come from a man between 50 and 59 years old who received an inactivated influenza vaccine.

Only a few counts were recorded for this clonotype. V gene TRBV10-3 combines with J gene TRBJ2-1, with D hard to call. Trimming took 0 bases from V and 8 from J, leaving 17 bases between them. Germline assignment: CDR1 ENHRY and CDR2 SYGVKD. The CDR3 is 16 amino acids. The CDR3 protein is CAISESRRTVGDEQFF. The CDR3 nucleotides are TGTGCCATCAGTGAGTCAAGGCGGACGGTAGGCGATGAGCAGTTCTTC.

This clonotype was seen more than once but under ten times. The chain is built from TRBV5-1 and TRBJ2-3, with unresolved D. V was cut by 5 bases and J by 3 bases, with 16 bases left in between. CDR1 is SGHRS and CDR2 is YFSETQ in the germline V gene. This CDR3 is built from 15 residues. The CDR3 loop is CASREKPGETDTQYF. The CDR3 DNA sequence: TGCGCCAGCAGGGAAAAGCCGGGCGAGACAGATACGCAGTATTTT.

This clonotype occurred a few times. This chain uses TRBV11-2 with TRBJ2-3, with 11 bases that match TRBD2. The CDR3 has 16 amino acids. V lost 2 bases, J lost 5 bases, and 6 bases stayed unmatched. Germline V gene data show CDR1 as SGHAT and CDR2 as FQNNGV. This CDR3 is CASSLSLAGGIDTQYF. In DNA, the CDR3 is TGTGCCAGCAGCTTAAGTCTAGCGGGGGGTATAGATACGCAGTATTTT.

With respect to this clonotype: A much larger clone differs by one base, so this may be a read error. CDR3 protein: CASSMGPDGEKLIF. The CDR3 nucleotides read TGTGCCAGCAGTATGGGGCCCGATGGGGAAAAACTGATTTTT. The V and J genes are TRBV12-3 or TRBV12-4 and TRBJ1-4; possibly TRBD1 for D (5 bases). The CDR3 runs to 14 residues.

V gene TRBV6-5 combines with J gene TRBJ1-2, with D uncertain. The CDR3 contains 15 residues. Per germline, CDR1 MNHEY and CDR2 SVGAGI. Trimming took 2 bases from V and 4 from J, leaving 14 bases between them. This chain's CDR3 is CASSYTFRASYGYTF. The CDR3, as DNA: TGTGCCAGCAGTTACACGTTTCGGGCGAGCTATGGCTACACCTTC.

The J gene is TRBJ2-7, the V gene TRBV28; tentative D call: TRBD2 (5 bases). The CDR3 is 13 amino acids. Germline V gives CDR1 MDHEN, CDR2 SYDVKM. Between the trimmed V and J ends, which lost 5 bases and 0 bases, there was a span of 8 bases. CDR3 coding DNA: TGTGCCAGCAGTAACGGGAACTCCTACGAGCAGTACTTC. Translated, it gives CASSNGNSYEQYF. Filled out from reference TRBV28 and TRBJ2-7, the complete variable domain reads DVKVTQSSRYLVKRTGEKVFLECVQDMDHENMFWYRQDPGLGLRLIYFSYDVKMKEKGDIPEGYSVSREKKERFSLILESASTNQTSMYLCASSNGNSYEQYFGPGTRLTVT.

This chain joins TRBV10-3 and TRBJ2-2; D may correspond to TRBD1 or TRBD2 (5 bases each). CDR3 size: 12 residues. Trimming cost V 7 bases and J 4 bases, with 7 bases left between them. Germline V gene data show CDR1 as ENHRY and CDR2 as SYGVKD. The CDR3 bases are TGTGCCATCATGGGGACCACCGGGGAGCTGTTTTTT. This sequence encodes CAIMGTTGELFF.

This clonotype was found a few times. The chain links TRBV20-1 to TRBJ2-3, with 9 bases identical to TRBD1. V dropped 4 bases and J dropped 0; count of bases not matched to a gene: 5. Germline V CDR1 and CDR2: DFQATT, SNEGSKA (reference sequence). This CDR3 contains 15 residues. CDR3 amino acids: CSAIPGQGSTDTQYF. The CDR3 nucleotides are TGCAGTGCTATTCCGGGACAGGGAAGCACAGATACGCAGTATTTT.

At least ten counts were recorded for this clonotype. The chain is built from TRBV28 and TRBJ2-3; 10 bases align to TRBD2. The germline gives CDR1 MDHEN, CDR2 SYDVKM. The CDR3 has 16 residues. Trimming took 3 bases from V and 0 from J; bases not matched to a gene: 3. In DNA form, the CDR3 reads TGTGCCAGCAGTTTTCTAGCGGGAGCCAGCACAGATACGCAGTATTTT. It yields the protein CASSFLAGASTDTQYF.

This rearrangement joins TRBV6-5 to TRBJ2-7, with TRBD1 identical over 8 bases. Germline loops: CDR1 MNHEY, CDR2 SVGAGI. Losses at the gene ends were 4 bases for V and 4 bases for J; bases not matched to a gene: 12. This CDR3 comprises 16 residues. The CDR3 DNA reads TGTGCCAGCAGTTCTGGACAGGGCGGCTACTGGTACGAGCAGTACTTC. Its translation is CASSSGQGGYWYEQYF.

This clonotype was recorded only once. CDR3 sequence reads: CSARLAGVRSEQYF. CDR3 nucleotide sequence: TGCAGTGCTAGACTAGCGGGAGTACGGAGCGAGCAGTACTTC. The J gene is TRBJ2-7, the V gene TRBV20-1; TRBD2 matches at 10 bases. CDR3 size: 14 residues. V shed 2 bases and J 6 bases; nucleotides not matched to a gene: 7. Per the germline V gene, CDR1 is DFQATT and CDR2 is SNEGSKA (reference sequence).

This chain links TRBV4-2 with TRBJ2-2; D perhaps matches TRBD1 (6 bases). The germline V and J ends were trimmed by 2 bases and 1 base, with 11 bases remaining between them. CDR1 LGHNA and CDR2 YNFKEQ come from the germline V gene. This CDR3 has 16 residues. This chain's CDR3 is CASSQLGQRNTGELFF. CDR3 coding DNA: TGTGCCAGCAGCCAATTAGGACAGAGGAACACCGGGGAGCTGTTTTTT.

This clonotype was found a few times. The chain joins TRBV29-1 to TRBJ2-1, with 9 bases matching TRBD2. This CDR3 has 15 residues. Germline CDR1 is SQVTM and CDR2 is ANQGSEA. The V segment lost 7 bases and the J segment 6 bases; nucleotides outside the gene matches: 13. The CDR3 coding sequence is TGCAGCGCCCTGAGGGCGGGAGGGCCCGTCAATGAGCAGTTCTTC. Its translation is CSALRAGGPVNEQFF.

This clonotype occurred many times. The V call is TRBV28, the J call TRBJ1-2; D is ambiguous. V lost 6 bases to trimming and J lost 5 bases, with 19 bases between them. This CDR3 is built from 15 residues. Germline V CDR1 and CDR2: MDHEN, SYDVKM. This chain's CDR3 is CASSPLGRDGYGYTF. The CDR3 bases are TGTGCCAGCAGCCCCTTGGGGAGGGATGGGTATGGCTACACCTTC.

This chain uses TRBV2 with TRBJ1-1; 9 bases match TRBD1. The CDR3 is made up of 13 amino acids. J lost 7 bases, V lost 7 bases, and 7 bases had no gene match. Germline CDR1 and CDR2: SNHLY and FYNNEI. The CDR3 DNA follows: TGTGCCAGCAATCCGGGACAGGGATTTGAAGCTTTCTTT. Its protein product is CASNPGQGFEAFF. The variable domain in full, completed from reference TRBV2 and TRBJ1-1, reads EPEVTQTPSHQVTQMGQEVILRCVPISNHLYFYWYRQILGQKVEFLVSFYNNEISEKSEIFDDQFSVERPDGSNFTLKIRSTKLEDSAMYFCASNPGQGFEAFFGQGTRLTVV.

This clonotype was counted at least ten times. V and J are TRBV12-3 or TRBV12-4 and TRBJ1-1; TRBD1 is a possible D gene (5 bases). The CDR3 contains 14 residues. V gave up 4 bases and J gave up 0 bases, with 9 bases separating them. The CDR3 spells CASSSGQMNTEAFF. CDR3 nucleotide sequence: TGTGCCAGCAGTTCAGGGCAGATGAACACTGAAGCTTTCTTT.

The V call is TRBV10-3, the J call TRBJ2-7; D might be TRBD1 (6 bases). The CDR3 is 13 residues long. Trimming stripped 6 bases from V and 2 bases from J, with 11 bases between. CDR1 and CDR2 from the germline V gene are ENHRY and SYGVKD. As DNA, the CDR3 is TGTGCCATCAGCCGAACAGGGACCTACGAGCAGTACTTC. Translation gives CAISRTGTYEQYF.

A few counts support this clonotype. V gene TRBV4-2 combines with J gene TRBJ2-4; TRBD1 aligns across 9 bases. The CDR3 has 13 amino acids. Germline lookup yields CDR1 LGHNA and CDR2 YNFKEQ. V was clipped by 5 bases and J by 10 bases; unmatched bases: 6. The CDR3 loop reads CASSGQGWGIQYF. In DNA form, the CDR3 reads TGTGCCAGCAGCGGACAGGGGTGGGGGATTCAGTACTTC.

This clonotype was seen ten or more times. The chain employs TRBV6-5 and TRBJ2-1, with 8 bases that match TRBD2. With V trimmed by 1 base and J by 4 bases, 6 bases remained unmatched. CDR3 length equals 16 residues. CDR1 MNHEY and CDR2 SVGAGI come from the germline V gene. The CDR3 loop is CASSYWRGARYNEQFF. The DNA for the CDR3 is TGTGCCAGCAGTTACTGGCGGGGGGCGAGATACAATGAGCAGTTCTTC.

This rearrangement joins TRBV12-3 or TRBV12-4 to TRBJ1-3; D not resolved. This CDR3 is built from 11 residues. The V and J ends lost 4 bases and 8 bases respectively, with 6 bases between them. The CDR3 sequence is CASSSEYTIYF. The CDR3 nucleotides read TGTGCCAGCAGTTCGGAATACACCATATATTTT.